This TCR beta chain was identified in a study of blood T cell repertoires in COVID-19. Study in general: The samples span acute and convalescent COVID-19 from the United States, Italy and Spain.

Assay used: immunoSEQ multiplex PCR; TCRdb lists only in-frame clones, some missing. The table lists around 400,000 clones, 85% to 90% of them singletons, with 1.7% in the top ten. J gave up 11 bases and V 7 bases, and 15 bases lay outside the gene matches. The germline V gene encodes CDR1 MNHEY and CDR2 SVGAGI. This CDR3 spans 14 amino acids. Participants' reported clinical history set cohort assignment. The chain employs TRBV6-5 and TRBJ1-1; 8 bases line up with TRBD1. Source material: PBMCs or T cells enriched from blood (not recorded which). This receptor was taken from a young woman who had recovered from COVID-19. The CDR3 DNA is TGTGCCAGCACTCCGGGGACAGGCGAACGGCGGGCTTTCTTT. It encodes CASTPGTGERRAFF.